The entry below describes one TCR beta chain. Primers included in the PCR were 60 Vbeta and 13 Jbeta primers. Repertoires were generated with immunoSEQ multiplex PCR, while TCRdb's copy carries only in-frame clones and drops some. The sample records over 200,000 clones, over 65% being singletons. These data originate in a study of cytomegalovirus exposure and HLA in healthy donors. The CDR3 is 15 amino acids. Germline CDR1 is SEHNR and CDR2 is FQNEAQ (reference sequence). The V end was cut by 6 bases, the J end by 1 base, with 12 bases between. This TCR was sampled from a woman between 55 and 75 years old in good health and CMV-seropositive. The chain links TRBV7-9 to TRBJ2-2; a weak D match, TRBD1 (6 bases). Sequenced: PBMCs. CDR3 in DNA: TGTGCCAGCAGTCTTCAGGGGCTGAACACCGGGGAGCTGTTTTTT. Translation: CASSLQGLNTGELFF.